The following is a T cell receptor (beta chain) sequence with its context. Its target is unknown. Germline V gene lookup returns CDR1 SGHTA and CDR2 FQGNSA. Between the trimmed V and J ends, which lost 2 bases and 3 bases, there was a span of 10 bases. The CDR3 extends over 15 amino acids. This record belongs to a study of a mutant IDH1 vaccine in newly diagnosed glioma. Study-wide context: Averaging roughly 40 years of age, treated patients were about 60% male and 37.5% female.

Documented time point: week 11, during vaccination. Mutant IDH1 20-mer peptide, at 300 ug, made up each vaccine dose, with topical imiquimod. TCRdb keeps only in-frame clones here, not all; method: immunoSEQ multiplex PCR. The sample lists around 57,000 clones, around nine tenths occurring once. This chain links TRBV7-2 with TRBJ2-2, with D possibly being TRBD1 (6 bases). The sample here was PBMCs, taken from a glioma patient whose treatment included an IDH1 peptide vaccine. This TCR came from a man between 40 and 49 years old with glioma. The CDR3 DNA sequence: TGTGCCAGCAGCTTACCGCAGGGGTACACCGGGGAGCTGTTTTTT. This translates into CASSLPQGYTGELFF.